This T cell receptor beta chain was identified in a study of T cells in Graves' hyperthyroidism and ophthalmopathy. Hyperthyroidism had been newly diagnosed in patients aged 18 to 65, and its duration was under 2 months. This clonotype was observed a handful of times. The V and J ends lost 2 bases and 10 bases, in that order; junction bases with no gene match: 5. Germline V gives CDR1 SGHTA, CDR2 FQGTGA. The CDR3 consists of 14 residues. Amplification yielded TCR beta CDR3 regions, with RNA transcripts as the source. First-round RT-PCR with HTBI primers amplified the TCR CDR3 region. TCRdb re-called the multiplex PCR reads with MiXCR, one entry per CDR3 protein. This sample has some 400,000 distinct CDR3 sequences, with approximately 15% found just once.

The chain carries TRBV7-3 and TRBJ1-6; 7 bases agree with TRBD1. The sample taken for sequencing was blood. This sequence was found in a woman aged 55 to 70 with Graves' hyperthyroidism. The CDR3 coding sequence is TGTGCCAGCAGCTTATGGGACAGTGGGTCACCCCTCCACTTT. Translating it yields CASSLWDSGSPLHF.